This T cell receptor beta chain was observed in a study of T cell responses to AZD1222 COVID-19 vaccine. CDR1 and CDR2 (germline): SGHRS, YFSETQ. This CDR3 is 14 amino acids long. Trimming cost V 4 bases and J 5 bases; bases outside gene matches: 7. Note on this clone: Its antigen is as yet unknown.

Study-wide results and limits: Along spike, vaccine-associated CD4 TCRs were found throughout, with dominance at 160-218 and 743-854. Spike-specific TCR breadth and depth both grew after two AZD1222 doses.

Clones were sequenced by immunoSEQ multiplex PCR, and TCRdb holds only the in-frame ones, with some missing. The sample lists 90,000 to 120,000 clones; 80% to 90% were seen once. The chain recombines TRBV5-1 with TRBJ1-1, with 8 bases fitting TRBD1. The sample here was peripheral blood, taken on day 0 of AZD1222 vaccination. This TCR was sampled from an adult in good health. The chain's CDR3 is CASSPGGAGTEAFF. The CDR3 bases are TGCGCCAGCAGCCCAGGGGGCGCTGGGACTGAAGCTTTCTTT.